These 21 T cell receptor beta chains came from one sample sequenced in a study of blood T cell repertoires in COVID-19. Using immunoSEQ multiplex PCR, the repertoire was profiled, and TCRdb retains in-frame clones only, with some absent. The sample shows about 61,000 clones, roughly 86% of them seen only once. The sequencing input was peripheral blood. These receptors all come from a man in his 60s with acute or convalescent COVID-19.

The chain joins TRBV19 to TRBJ2-2; D possibly corresponds to TRBD2 (5 bases). The V gene's germline CDR1 is LNHDA and CDR2 SQIVND (reference sequence). Trimming left V 1 base short and J 6 bases short, with 12 bases between. CDR3 length: 15 amino acids. CDR3: CASSIAPARAGELFF. The CDR3 region has the DNA TGTGCCAGTAGTATAGCCCCGGCGAGGGCCGGGGAGCTGTTTTTT.

This clone was counted once. The genes are TRBV28 and TRBJ2-1; tentatively, D is TRBD1 (6 bases). V was trimmed by 4 bases and J by 6 bases, leaving 16 bases between them. Per the germline V gene, CDR1 is MDHEN and CDR2 is SYDVKM. This CDR3 contains 15 residues. In DNA, the CDR3 is TGTGCCAGCAGTTCCGGTAGGGGGTCGGGCAATGAGCAGTTCTTC. Translation: CASSSGRGSGNEQFF.

The chain links TRBV7-9 to TRBJ2-7, with D possibly being TRBD1 (6 bases). The germline gives CDR1 SEHNR, CDR2 FQNEAQ (reference sequence). This CDR3 is built from 13 residues. Trimming left V 5 bases short and J 4 bases short, with 12 bases between. The CDR3 loop reads CASSIGQLYEQYF. In DNA form, the CDR3 reads TGTGCCAGCAGCATTGGACAGCTATACGAGCAGTACTTC.

V and J are TRBV11-2 and TRBJ2-3; TRBD2 aligns across 14 bases. The CDR3 has 17 residues. J lost 5 bases, V lost 4 bases, and 8 bases had no gene match. From germline, CDR1 is SGHAT and CDR2 FQNNGV. This CDR3 reads CASSSGTSGGVRDTQYF. The CDR3 DNA is TGTGCCAGCAGCTCAGGGACTAGCGGGGGAGTTCGAGATACGCAGTATTTT.

V gene TRBV11-2 combines with J gene TRBJ2-1; a possible D gene is TRBD2 (6 bases). The CDR3 sequence is 15 residues long. V was shortened by 0 bases and J by 3 bases, with 9 bases between the two germline ends. In germline, CDR1 is SGHAT, CDR2 FQNNGV. The CDR3 loop reads CASSLDLAIYNEQFF. The CDR3, as DNA: TGTGCCAGCAGCTTAGATCTAGCGATCTACAATGAGCAGTTCTTC.

CDR3 amino acids: CASSPGTIYTQYF. In DNA, the CDR3 is TGTGCCAGCAGCCCCGGGACTATCTATACGCAGTATTTT. The chain carries TRBV28 and TRBJ2-3; 7 nucleotides agree with TRBD2. The CDR3 is made up of 13 amino acids. CDR1 and CDR2 (germline): MDHEN, SYDVKM. The J segment lost 7 bases and the V segment lost 6 bases, leaving 7 bases of the junction unmatched.

The CDR3 DNA reads TGTGCCAGCTCTGAGACCGGGACAGGAGGCCAGCCCCAGCATTTT. Translating gives CASSETGTGGQPQHF. The chain carries TRBV18 and TRBJ1-5; TRBD1 agrees at 8 bases. The V gene end was trimmed by 6 bases and the J gene end by 7 bases; junction bases not matched to a gene: 11. CDR1 is KGHSH and CDR2 is LQKENI in the germline V gene. CDR3 length: 15 residues.

The chain joins TRBV5-6 to TRBJ2-5; 9 nucleotides align to TRBD2. CDR3 length equals 15 residues. Trimming cost V 4 bases and J 5 bases; bases outside gene matches: 9. Per the germline V gene, CDR1 is SGHDT and CDR2 is YYEEEE. The DNA for the CDR3 is TGTGCCAGCAGCGGAGCGGGGGGTCCAGCGGAGACCCAGTACTTC. Amino acids: CASSGAGGPAETQYF.

The rearrangement links TRBV21-1 to TRBJ1-6. TRBV21-1 is a recognized pseudogene. The CDR3 loop spans 15 amino acids. CDR3 bases: TGTGCCAGCAGCAAAGCAGGGAGGAGAAATTCACCCCTCCACTTT. Translated: CASSKAGRRNSPLHF.

The genes are TRBV18 and TRBJ2-2; D may be TRBD1 (5 bases). The germline V gene has CDR1 KGHSH and CDR2 LQKENI. Trimming pared 3 bases from V and 5 bases from J, leaving 10 bases between. The length of the CDR3 is 14 residues. The CDR3 is CASSPLQVTGELFF. DNA for the CDR3: TGTGCCAGCTCACCTTTACAGGTTACCGGGGAGCTGTTTTTT.

This clone was observed a few times. The chain is built from TRBV29-1 and TRBJ2-2; D may be TRBD1 (6 bases). CDR3 size: 12 residues. Germline assignment: CDR1 SQVTM and CDR2 ANQGSEA. V was shortened by 5 bases and J by 3 bases, with 7 bases between the two germline ends. CDR3 in amino acids: CSVYRDTGELFF. CDR3 in DNA: TGCAGCGTTTACAGGGACACCGGGGAGCTGTTTTTT.

The table lists this clone with a few counts. This chain joins TRBV13 and TRBJ2-1; the D is unclear. The germline CDR1 and CDR2 sequences are PRHDT and FYEKMQ (reference sequence). CDR3 length: 13 residues. V was pared by 5 bases and J by 10 bases, with 15 bases between. The CDR3 sequence is CASSPGSVNEQFF. The CDR3 DNA sequence: TGTGCCAGCAGCCCCGGGTCGGTAAACGAGCAGTTCTTC.

The chain employs TRBV2 and TRBJ1-3; 7 positions match TRBD1. Trimming took 8 bases from V and 0 from J; bases not matched to a gene: 10. This CDR3 spans 16 amino acids. Germline lookup yields CDR1 SNHLY and CDR2 FYNNEI. The CDR3 region is CASSVDRTSSGNTIYF. The CDR3 region has the DNA TGTGCCAGCTCCGTGGACAGGACTTCCTCTGGAAACACCATATATTTT.

The chain has TRBV5-1 and TRBJ1-1; 11 bases line up with TRBD1. This CDR3 is 14 amino acids long. Germline V gives CDR1 SGHRS, CDR2 YFSETQ. The ends lost 2 bases at V and 6 bases at J; junction bases unmatched: 3. CDR3 residues: CASSFGQGASEAFF. CDR3 sequence (DNA): TGCGCCAGCAGCTTCGGACAGGGGGCATCTGAAGCTTTCTTT.

With respect to this clone: In the same sample, other DNA sequences code for this CDR3. This sequence joins TRBV6-1 and TRBJ1-5; D not certain. CDR3 size: 13 residues. V dropped 3 bases and J dropped 0 bases, with 3 bases sitting between them. Germline CDR1 and CDR2: MNHNS and SASEGT. This chain's CDR3 is CASSDNSNQPQHF. The DNA for the CDR3 is TGTGCCAGCAGTGACAATAGCAATCAGCCCCAGCATTTT.

The chain carries TRBV7-2 and TRBJ2-5; tentatively, D is TRBD1 (7 bases). Germline-derived CDR1 and CDR2 are SGHTA and FQGNSA. Trimming left V 4 bases short and J 5 bases short, with 17 bases between. The CDR3 totals 15 residues. CDR3 DNA sequence: TGTGCCAGCAGCTCTTCACAGGGGAGGCACGAGACCCAGTACTTC. Translating it yields CASSSSQGRHETQYF.

The chain employs TRBV11-2 and TRBJ1-2; possibly TRBD1 for D (5 bases). Trimming removed 3 bases from V and 6 bases from J, with 17 bases in between. There are 15 residues in the CDR3. Germline V gives CDR1 SGHAT, CDR2 FQNNGV. The CDR3, as DNA: TGTGCCAGCAGCTTTCCCCGGCGGGGACGGAATGGCTACACCTTC. It is translated as CASSFPRRGRNGYTF.

This chain uses TRBV12-5 with TRBJ2-5, with TRBD2 identical over 7 bases. This CDR3 is 14 amino acids long. The V segment lost 5 bases and the J segment 2 bases; nucleotides outside the gene matches: 5. Germline CDR1 reads LGHNT; CDR2 reads FRNRAP. In DNA, the CDR3 is TGTGCTAGTGGTAAAGCGGGGCTACAAGAGACCCAGTACTTC. Its protein product is CASGKAGLQETQYF.

This chain connects TRBV4-3 to TRBJ1-6; D gene ambiguous. V lost 1 base and J 5 bases, leaving 6 bases between the germline ends. The CDR3 is 14 residues long. The V gene's germline CDR1 is LGHNA and CDR2 YSLEER. The DNA for the CDR3 is TGCGCCAGCAGCCAAGGACACGATAATTCACCCCTCCACTTT. Residues: CASSQGHDNSPLHF.

The chain joins TRBV19 to TRBJ2-3; D is possibly TRBD2 (6 bases). Germline assignment: CDR1 LNHDA and CDR2 SQIVND (reference sequence). CDR3 length equals 19 residues. V gave up 1 base and J gave up 0 bases, with 20 bases separating them. CDR3: CASSIASAEHRSSTDTQYF. CDR3 coding DNA: TGTGCCAGTAGTATAGCTAGCGCGGAACATCGATCAAGCACAGATACGCAGTATTTT.

The chain has TRBV7-2 and TRBJ2-5; TRBD1 is a possible D gene (5 bases). V shed 5 bases and J shed 5 bases, with 9 bases lying between them. This CDR3 region has 12 residues. Germline V CDR1 and CDR2: SGHTA, FQGNSA. The DNA for the CDR3 is TGTGCCAGCAGCCGAAACAGGGAGACCCAGTACTTC. Translating it yields CASSRNRETQYF.